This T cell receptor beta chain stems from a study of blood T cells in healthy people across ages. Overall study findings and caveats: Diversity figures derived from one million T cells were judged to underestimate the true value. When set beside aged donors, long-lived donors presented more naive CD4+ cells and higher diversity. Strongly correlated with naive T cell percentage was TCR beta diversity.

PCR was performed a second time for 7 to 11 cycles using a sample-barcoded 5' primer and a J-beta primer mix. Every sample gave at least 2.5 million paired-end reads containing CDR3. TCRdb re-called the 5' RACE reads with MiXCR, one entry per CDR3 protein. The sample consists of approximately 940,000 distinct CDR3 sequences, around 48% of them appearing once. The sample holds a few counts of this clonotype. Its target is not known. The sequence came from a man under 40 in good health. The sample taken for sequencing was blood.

The CDR3 sequence is CASSSQTNEKLFF. The CDR3, as DNA: TGTGCCAGCAGCTCACAGACAAATGAAAAACTGTTTTTT. This chain connects TRBV7-2 to TRBJ1-4; D call uncertain. Germline V gives CDR1 SGHTA, CDR2 FQGNSA. CDR3 length equals 13 residues. V was cut by 4 bases and J by 5 bases, with 8 bases left in between.